These 23 T cell receptor beta chains share one sample of origin, sequenced in a study of blood T cells in healthy people across ages (dated by TCRdb to between 2014 and 2017). The library was produced with 5' RACE. Sequencing used an Illumina HiSeq 2500. A second 7 to 11 cycle PCR used a sample-barcoded 5' primer and a J-beta primer mix. TCRdb took the public reads, trimmed them with fastp at Q25, ran MiXCR for clone calling and kept in-frame beta chains. Every entry covers one CDR3 protein and lists the most common genes and DNA from its rows. This sample holds some 940,000 distinct CDR3 sequences; 25% to 35% were observed only once. The top ten hold around 9.6% of the sample. These data are also associated with another study on T cells of mothers and their children.

The specimen sequenced was blood. Receptors were obtained from a woman in her 40s in good health.

The V and J genes are TRBV4-3 and TRBJ1-6; TRBD1 is a possible D gene (5 bases). CDR3 length: 17 amino acids. Germline values: CDR1 LGHNA, CDR2 YSLEER. V gave up 0 bases and J gave up 4 bases, with 13 bases separating them. The CDR3 protein is CASSQDPGVTYNSPLHF. The CDR3 nucleotides are TGCGCCAGCAGCCAAGATCCGGGGGTAACATATAATTCACCCCTCCACTTT.

The rearrangement joins TRBV7-3 to TRBJ2-7; no definite D call. V gave up 0 bases and J gave up 3 bases, with 6 bases separating them. This CDR3 has 13 amino acids. Germline V gene sequence: CDR1 SGHTA, CDR2 FQGTGA. Written as DNA, the CDR3 is TGTGCCAGCAGCTTAACGTACGGCTACGAGCAGTACTTC. As protein: CASSLTYGYEQYF. The variable domain in full, completed from reference TRBV7-3 and TRBJ2-7, reads GAGVSQTPSNKVTEKGKYVELRCDPISGHTALYWYRQSLGQGPEFLIYFQGTGAADDSGLPNDRFFAVRPEGSVSTLKIQRTERGDSAVYLCASSLTYGYEQYFGPGTRLTVT.

In this sample, this clonotype turned up a few times. The CDR3 loop is CASSPVRGFSGANVLTF. CDR3 bases: TGTGCCAGCAGCCCGGTAAGGGGATTCTCTGGGGCCAACGTCCTGACTTTC. V is TRBV4-2 and J is TRBJ2-6; tentative D call: TRBD1 (5 bases). Germline V lookup: CDR1 LGHNA, CDR2 YNFKEQ. Trimming removed 4 bases from V and 0 bases from J, with 13 bases in between. The CDR3 sequence is 17 residues long.

This clonotype was seen at least ten times. The chain links TRBV7-2 to TRBJ1-2; D gene uncertain. V lost 4 bases to trimming and J lost 4 bases, with 16 bases between them. The CDR3 is 15 amino acids. Germline CDR1 SGHTA, CDR2 FQGNSA. CDR3 in amino acids: CASSYNLEGTYGYTF. For the CDR3, the DNA is TGTGCCAGCAGCTACAATCTGGAGGGTACCTATGGCTACACCTTC.

This clonotype has a handful of counts. The rearrangement links TRBV28 to TRBJ2-7, with TRBD1 identical over 8 bases. This CDR3 contains 15 residues. Germline V gene lookup returns CDR1 MDHEN and CDR2 SYDVKM. The trim removed 7 bases at V and 1 base at J, leaving 9 bases unmatched. In nucleotides, the CDR3 is TGTGCCAGCAATTCTTTCGGGACAGGTTCCTACGAGCAGTACTTC. Protein sequence: CASNSFGTGSYEQYF.

This clonotype has at least ten counts. The J gene is TRBJ2-3, the V gene TRBV20-1, with 11 bases that match TRBD1. Germline V lookup: CDR1 DFQATT, CDR2 SNEGSKA (reference sequence). This CDR3 is 15 amino acids long. Unmatched junction bases numbered 9, after V lost 5 bases and J lost 5 bases. As DNA, the CDR3 is TGCAGTGCTCTATCCTCCGGGACAGGGGGAGATACGCAGTATTTT. Encoded protein: CSALSSGTGGDTQYF.

This clonotype was found a few times. The J gene is TRBJ1-5, the V gene TRBV18; TRBD1 aligns across 7 bases. There are 15 residues in the CDR3. The V and J ends lost 3 bases and 4 bases, in that order; junction bases with no gene match: 6. Germline-derived CDR1 and CDR2 are KGHSH and LQKENI. The CDR3 nucleotides read TGTGCCAGCTCACCTCCGGGACAGCCTAATCAGCCCCAGCATTTT. Protein sequence: CASSPPGQPNQPQHF.

This chain connects TRBV20-1 to TRBJ2-4, with D possibly TRBD1 on 5 matching bases. V gave up 6 bases and J gave up 13 bases, with 22 bases separating them. The CDR3 is 13 residues long. The germline CDR1 and CDR2 sequences are DFQATT and SNEGSKA (reference sequence). CDR3 in amino acids: CSAQVLKRNKQYF. CDR3 DNA: TGCAGTGCACAGGTTCTAAAACGCAATAAGCAGTACTTC.

The chain couples TRBV2 to TRBJ2-5; 7 nucleotides match TRBD1. V lost 4 bases, J lost 2 bases, and 7 bases stayed unmatched. Germline CDR1 is SNHLY and CDR2 is FYNNEI. The CDR3 spans 15 residues. The CDR3, as DNA: TGTGCCAGCAGTGGATGGGACAGACCACAAGAGACCCAGTACTTC. Its translation is CASSGWDRPQETQYF.

J is TRBJ2-7 and V is TRBV9; D ambiguous. Germline CDR1 is SGDLS and CDR2 is YYNGEE. V lost 0 bases and J 9 bases, leaving 19 bases between the germline ends. The CDR3 sequence is 15 residues long. CDR3 coding DNA: TGTGCCAGCAGCGTAGGAGTGGAAAAGGCCCACGGGCAGTACTTC. It codes for CASSVGVEKAHGQYF. Drawing the rest from reference TRBV9 and TRBJ2-7, the complete variable domain is DSGVTQTPKHLITATGQRVTLRCSPRSGDLSVYWYQQSLDQGLQFLIQYYNGEERAKGNILERFSAQQFPDLHSELNLSSLELGDSALYFCASSVGVEKAHGQYFGPGTRLTVT.

On this clonotype: A much larger clone lies one base from this, so it may be a read error. CDR3 region: CASSQDTGRRNQPQHF. The DNA of the CDR3 is TGTGCCAGCAGCCAAGATACGGGTCGACGCAATCAGCCCCAGCATTTT. V gene TRBV3-1 combines with J gene TRBJ1-5; no clear D gene. The CDR3 totals 16 residues. Germline CDR1 LGHDT, CDR2 YNNKEL (reference sequence). The V and J ends lost 0 bases and 2 bases respectively, with 11 bases between them.

About this clonotype: A junction end diverges from the germline sequence, so it may reflect a read error. The V and J genes are TRBV12-3 or TRBV12-4 and TRBJ1-5; D is unclear. The CDR3 is 15 residues long. The CDR3 here is CASRVGGGSYQLQHF. CDR3 coding DNA: TGTGCCAGCAGGGTCGGTGGCGGAAGCTATCAGCTCCAGCATTTT.

On this clonotype itself: The junction departs from the called germline gene at one end, perhaps through a read error. The V gene is TRBV29-1, the J gene TRBJ2-1; D gene unclear. The germline V gene encodes CDR1 SQVTM and CDR2 ANQGSEA. The CDR3 runs to 12 residues. The CDR3 protein is CSAEGQGHEQFF. The CDR3 DNA reads TGCAGCGCTGAAGGGCAAGGGCATGAGCAGTTCTTC.

This chain links TRBV30 with TRBJ2-4; 10 positions match TRBD1. The J call may be incorrect, as the DNA end agrees better with TRBJ2-7. The CDR3 spans 14 residues. The germline CDR1 and CDR2 sequences are GTSNPN and SVGIG (reference sequence). The CDR3 sequence: CAWSPGQGTYEQYF. The CDR3 coding sequence is TGTGCCTGGAGTCCGGGACAGGGGACCTACGAGCAGTACTTC.

This clonotype was seen only a few times. The chain links TRBV5-1 to TRBJ1-2, with 7 bases that match TRBD1. The CDR3 has 15 residues. Germline values: CDR1 SGHRS, CDR2 YFSETQ. Losses at the gene ends were 0 bases for V and 8 bases for J; bases not matched to a gene: 10. CDR3 protein: CASSLAGDRASGYTF. As DNA, the CDR3 is TGCGCCAGCAGCTTGGCCGGAGACAGGGCAAGCGGCTACACCTTC.

The V gene is TRBV30, the J gene TRBJ2-7, with TRBD1 matching over 7 bases. CDR3 length: 14 amino acids. The ends lost 2 bases at V and 0 bases at J; junction bases unmatched: 4. Germline-derived CDR1 and CDR2 are GTSNPN and SVGIG (reference sequence). The CDR3 DNA follows: TGTGCCTGGAGTACGACAGGGAGCTCCTACGAGCAGTACTTC. This gives the protein CAWSTTGSSYEQYF.

This clonotype was counted many times. This chain connects TRBV7-9 to TRBJ2-7, with D possibly TRBD1 on 5 matching bases. The CDR3 totals 16 residues. Germline V gene lookup returns CDR1 SEHNR and CDR2 FQNEAQ (reference sequence). V was pared by 4 bases and J by 2 bases, with 18 bases between. CDR3 in amino acids: CASSSIGATGPYEQYF. The CDR3 region has the DNA TGTGCCAGCAGCTCAATAGGAGCCACAGGACCCTACGAGCAGTACTTC.

In its sample, this clonotype was seen a few times. The rearrangement uses TRBV5-1 and TRBJ2-1, with D perhaps TRBD1 (6 bases). The CDR3 spans 15 residues. V gave up 2 bases and J gave up 4 bases, with 13 bases separating them. Germline V gene data show CDR1 as SGHRS and CDR2 as YFSETQ. CDR3 sequence (DNA): TGCGCCAGCAGCTTCCAGGCTCAGGGGTACAATGAGCAGTTCTTC. Amino acids: CASSFQAQGYNEQFF.

The chain combines TRBV15 with TRBJ2-1; D may be TRBD1 or TRBD2 (6 bases each). The CDR3 extends over 16 amino acids. The ends were cut back, 3 bases at V and 0 bases at J, with 12 bases in the middle. Germline V gives CDR1 LNHNV, CDR2 YYDKDF (reference sequence). CDR3 DNA sequence: TGTGCCACCAGCAGTCTTGAGGGGGGCTCCTACAATGAGCAGTTCTTC. Protein: CATSSLEGGSYNEQFF. The full variable domain, in which reference TRBV15 and TRBJ2-1 provide the parts outside the CDR3, is DAMVIQNPRYQVTQFGKPVTLSCSQTLNHNVMYWYQQKSSQAPKLLFHYYDKDFNNEADTPDNFQSRRPNTSFCFLDIRSPGLGDTAMYLCATSSLEGGSYNEQFFGPGTRLTVL.

The sample holds a few counts of this clonotype. The chain combines TRBV5-1 with TRBJ1-4, with TRBD1 as a possible D gene (5 bases). The CDR3 runs 13 residues. Trimming pared 1 base from V and 8 bases from J, leaving 9 bases between. Germline values: CDR1 SGHRS, CDR2 YFSETQ. The chain's CDR3 is CASSLSDSEKLFF. The CDR3, as DNA: TGCGCCAGCAGCTTGTCCGACAGCGAAAAACTGTTTTTT.

This clonotype turned up a few times. This rearrangement joins TRBV5-1 to TRBJ2-7, with a possible D match to TRBD2 (7 bases). CDR1 is SGHRS, CDR2 YFSETQ, per germline. V was cut by 5 bases and J by 6 bases, with 18 bases left in between. The CDR3 has 14 residues. The CDR3 DNA reads TGCGCCAGCAGGGGGGCGGGGGCCCTGCGCGAGCAGTACTTC. Translating it yields CASRGAGALREQYF. Filled out from reference TRBV5-1 and TRBJ2-7, the complete variable domain reads KAGVTQTPRYLIKTRGQQVTLSCSPISGHRSVSWYQQTPGQGLQFLFEYFSETQRNKGNFPGRFSGRQFSNSRSEMNVSTLELGDSALYLCASRGAGALREQYFGPGTRLTVT.

The chain couples TRBV7-2 to TRBJ1-3; D gene ambiguous. This CDR3 contains 17 residues. Germline V CDR1 and CDR2: SGHTA, FQGNSA. Trimming removed 1 base at V and 0 bases at J, with 13 bases between. This chain's CDR3 is CASSLVGQGGSGNTIYF. CDR3 nucleotide sequence: TGTGCCAGCAGCTTAGTCGGTCAAGGCGGCTCTGGAAACACCATATATTTT.

The genes are TRBV18 and TRBJ2-5, with 7 nucleotides matching TRBD1. The CDR3 contains 16 residues. The germline V gene has CDR1 KGHSH and CDR2 LQKENI. The trim removed 3 bases at V and 0 bases at J, leaving 7 bases unmatched. CDR3 in DNA: TGTGCCAGCTCACCGACTCGACAGGGCCACCAAGAGACCCAGTACTTC. This translates into CASSPTRQGHQETQYF.